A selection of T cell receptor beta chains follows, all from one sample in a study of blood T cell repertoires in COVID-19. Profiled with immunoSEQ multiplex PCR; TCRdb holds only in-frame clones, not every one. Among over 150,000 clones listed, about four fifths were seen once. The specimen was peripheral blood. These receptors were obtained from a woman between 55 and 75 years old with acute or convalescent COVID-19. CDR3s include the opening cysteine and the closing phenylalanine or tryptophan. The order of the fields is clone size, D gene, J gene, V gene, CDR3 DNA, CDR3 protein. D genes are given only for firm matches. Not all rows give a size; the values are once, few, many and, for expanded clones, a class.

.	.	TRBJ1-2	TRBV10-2	TGCGCCAGCAGCCCCTTGACTGGTGGCTACACCTTC	CASSPLTGGYTF
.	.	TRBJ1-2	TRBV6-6	TGTGCCAGCAGTTTGGACATCGATGGCTACACCTTC	CASSLDIDGYTF
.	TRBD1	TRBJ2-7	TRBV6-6	TGTGCCAGCAGTGGGACAGGGGGCTACGAGCAGTACTTC	CASSGTGGYEQYF
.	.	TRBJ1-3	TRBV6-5	TGTGCCAGCAGCCTCACGGCAGGCTCTGGAAACACCATATATTTT	CASSLTAGSGNTIYF
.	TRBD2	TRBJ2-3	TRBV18	TGTGCCAGCTCCCTCCGGGGAGGGACTTTGACAGATACGCAGTATTTT	CASSLRGGTLTDTQYF
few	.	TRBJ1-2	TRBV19	TGTGCCAGTACCTCCAGGGTGGGAGGCTACACCTTC	CASTSRVGGYTF
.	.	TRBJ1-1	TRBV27	TGTGCCAGCAACAAATCCTCTCGGGTGGCAGGGGAAGCTTTCTTT	CASNKSSRVAGEAFF
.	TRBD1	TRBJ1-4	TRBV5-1	TGCGCCAGCAGCCCTTCCCCGGACAGGAATAATGAAAAACTGTTTTTT	CASSPSPDRNNEKLFF
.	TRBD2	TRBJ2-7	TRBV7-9	TGTGCCAGCAGTCCCTCGGGGGGGCCCTCCTACGAGCAGTACTTC	CASSPSGGPSYEQYF
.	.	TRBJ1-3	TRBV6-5	TGTGCCACCAGACCGGAGGGCGATAGAAACACCATATATTTT	CATRPEGDRNTIYF
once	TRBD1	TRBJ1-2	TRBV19	TGTGCCAGTAGACCACCGGGACAGGTCAGAGATGGCTACACCTTC	CASRPPGQVRDGYTF
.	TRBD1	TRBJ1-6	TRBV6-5	TGTGCCAGCAGTTACTCTCGGACAGGGGATTCACCCCTCCACTTT	CASSYSRTGDSPLHF
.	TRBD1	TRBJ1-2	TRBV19	TGTGCCAGTAGGAGTACCGGGACAGGGATAAGCTATGGCTACACCTTC	CASRSTGTGISYGYTF
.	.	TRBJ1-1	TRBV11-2	TGTGCCAGCAGCTTGGGGGGGTTGGCTGGCACTGAAGCTTTCTTT	CASSLGGLAGTEAFF
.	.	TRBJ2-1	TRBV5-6	TGTGCCAGCAGCTTGTACCAGGGCGAACCTTCCAATGAGCAGTTCTTC	CASSLYQGEPSNEQFF
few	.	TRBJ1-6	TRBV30	TGTGCCTGGAGGGCACAGGGCAGTGAGTTATCACCCCTCCACTTT	CAWRAQGSELSPLHF
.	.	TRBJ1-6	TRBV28	TGTGCCAGCAGTGCGGGAGGGGGGCTAAAGGACCTCCACTTT	CASSAGGGLKDLHF
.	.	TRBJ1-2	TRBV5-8	TGTGCCAGCAGCTCCCAACTAAGGGCCGCGGGATTAGGGTACACCTTC	CASSSQLRAAGLGYTF
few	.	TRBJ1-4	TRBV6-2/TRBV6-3	TGTGCCAGCAGTTACGCCCCGAGGCGAAAACTGGAAAAACTGTTTTTT	CASSYAPRRKLEKLFF
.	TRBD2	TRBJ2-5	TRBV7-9	TGTGCCAGCAGCTCTATCACCCGAGGGCGGGGGGCCGGAGAGACCCAGTACTTC	CASSSITRGRGAGETQYF
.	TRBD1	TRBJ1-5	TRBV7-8	TGTGCCAGCAGCGAGGAGGGCCTCGGGACAGCGAATCAGCCCCAGCATTTT	CASSEEGLGTANQPQHF
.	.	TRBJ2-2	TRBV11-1	TGTGCCAGCAGCTCTGGACTGAGCGGGGAGCTGTTTTTT	CASSSGLSGELFF
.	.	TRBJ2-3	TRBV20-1	TGCAGTGCTAGTCTCTTCGGGATGTTGACAGATACGCAGTATTTT	CSASLFGMLTDTQYF
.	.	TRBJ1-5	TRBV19	TGTGCCAGTAGTGGGGGACTGAATAGCAATCAGCCCCAGCATTTT	CASSGGLNSNQPQHF
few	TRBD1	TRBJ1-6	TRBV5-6	TGTGCCAGCAGCGGGGACGGGACAGTACGCTCACCCCTCCACTTT	CASSGDGTVRSPLHF
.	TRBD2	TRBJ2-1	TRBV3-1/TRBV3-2	TGTGCCAGCAGCCAAGACGGCGGGGGTAGTGAGCAGTTCTTC	CASSQDGGGSEQFF
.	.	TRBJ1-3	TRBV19	TGTGCCAGTACCCACGACAGGAGGAACACCATATATTTT	CASTHDRRNTIYF
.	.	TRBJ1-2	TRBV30	TGTGCCTGGAGTTCTCTCCGACAGGCTGCTTATGGCTACACCTTC	CAWSSLRQAAYGYTF
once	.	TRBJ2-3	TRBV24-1	TGTGCCACCAGTGGGGTAGCCTTCACAGATACGCAGTATTTT	CATSGVAFTDTQYF
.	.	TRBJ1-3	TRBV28	TGTGCCAGCATTGGGCCTTTCTCTGGAAACACCATATATTTT	CASIGPFSGNTIYF
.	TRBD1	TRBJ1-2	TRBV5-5	TGTGCCAGCAGATCAGGTTATATAGGGGGCCTTGGCTACACCTTC	CASRSGYIGGLGYTF
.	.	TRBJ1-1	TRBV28	TGTGCCAGCAGCGGGATTCCGAACACTGAAGCTTTCTTT	CASSGIPNTEAFF
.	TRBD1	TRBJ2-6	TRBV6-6	TGTGCCAGCTTTGGCAGGGGGTGGTCTGGGGCCAACGTCCTGACTTTC	CASFGRGWSGANVLTF
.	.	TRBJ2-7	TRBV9	TGTGCCAGCAGATTAGCCGTAATCGGCAACGAGCAGTACTTC	CASRLAVIGNEQYF
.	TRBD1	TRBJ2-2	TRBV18	TGTGCCAGCTCACCAGTTACAGGGGGCACCGGGGAGCTGTTTTTT	CASSPVTGGTGELFF
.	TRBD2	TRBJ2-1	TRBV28	TGTGCCAGCCCTCCTAGCGGGGGGGAATACAATGAGCAGTTCTTC	CASPPSGGEYNEQFF
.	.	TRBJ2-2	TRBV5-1	TGCGCCAGCAGCTTGGCTCCTAACACCGGGGAGCTGTTTTTT	CASSLAPNTGELFF
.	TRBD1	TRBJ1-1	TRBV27	TGTGCCAGCAGCGGAACAGGGGGCTGGAGGGCTTTCTTT	CASSGTGGWRAFF
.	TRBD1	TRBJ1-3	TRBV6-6	TGTGCCAGCAGTTACGGGGACAGAGCCTCTGGAAACACCATATATTTT	CASSYGDRASGNTIYF
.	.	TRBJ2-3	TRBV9	TGTGCCAGCAGCTTACAGGGTGGAGGAGCGCAGTATTTT	CASSLQGGGAQYF
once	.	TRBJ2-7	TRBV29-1	TGCAGCGTATCGGTTGCGGGGAGCGAGCAGTACTTC	CSVSVAGSEQYF
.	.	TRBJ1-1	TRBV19	TGTGCCAGTAGTACTCCCGAGGGCCCAATTGAAGCTTTCTTT	CASSTPEGPIEAFF
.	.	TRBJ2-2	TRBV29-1	TGCAGCGTCGGGGGAGGCGGGGAGCTGTTTTTT	CSVGGGGELFF
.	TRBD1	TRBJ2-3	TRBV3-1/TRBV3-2	TGTGCCAGCAGCCAAGAAGGGGACAGGGATTCAGATACGCAGTATTTT	CASSQEGDRDSDTQYF